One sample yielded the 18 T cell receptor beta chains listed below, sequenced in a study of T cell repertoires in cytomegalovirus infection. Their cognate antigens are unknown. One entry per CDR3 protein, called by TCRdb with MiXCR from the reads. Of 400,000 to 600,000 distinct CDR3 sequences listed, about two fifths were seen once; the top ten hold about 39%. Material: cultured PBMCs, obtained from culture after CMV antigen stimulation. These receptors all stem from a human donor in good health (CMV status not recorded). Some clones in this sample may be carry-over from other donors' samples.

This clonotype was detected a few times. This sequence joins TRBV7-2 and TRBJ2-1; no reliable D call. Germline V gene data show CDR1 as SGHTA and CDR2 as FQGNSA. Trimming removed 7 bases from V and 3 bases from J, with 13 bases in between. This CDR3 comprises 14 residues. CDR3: CASKILTDYNEQFF. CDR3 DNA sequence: TGTGCCAGCAAGATTCTTACAGACTACAATGAGCAGTTCTTC.

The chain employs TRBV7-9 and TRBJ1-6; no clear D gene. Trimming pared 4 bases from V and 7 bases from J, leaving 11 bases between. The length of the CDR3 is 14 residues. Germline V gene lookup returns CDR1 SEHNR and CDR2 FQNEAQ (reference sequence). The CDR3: CASSYSVANSPLHF. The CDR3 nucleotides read TGTGCCAGCAGCTACTCGGTAGCAAATTCACCCCTCCACTTT.

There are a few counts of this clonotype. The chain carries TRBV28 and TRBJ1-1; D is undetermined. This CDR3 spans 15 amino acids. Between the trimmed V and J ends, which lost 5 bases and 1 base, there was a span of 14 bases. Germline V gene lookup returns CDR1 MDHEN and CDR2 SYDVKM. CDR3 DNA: TGTGCCAGCAGTAGATCGGGTGATACGAACACTGAAGCTTTCTTT. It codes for CASSRSGDTNTEAFF.

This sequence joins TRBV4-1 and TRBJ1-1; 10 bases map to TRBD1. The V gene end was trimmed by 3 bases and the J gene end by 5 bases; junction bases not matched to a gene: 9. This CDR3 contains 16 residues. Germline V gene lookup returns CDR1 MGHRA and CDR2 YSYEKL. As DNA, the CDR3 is TGCGCCAGCAGCCATCCTCGACAGGGGGCAGGGACTGAAGCTTTCTTT. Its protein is CASSHPRQGAGTEAFF.

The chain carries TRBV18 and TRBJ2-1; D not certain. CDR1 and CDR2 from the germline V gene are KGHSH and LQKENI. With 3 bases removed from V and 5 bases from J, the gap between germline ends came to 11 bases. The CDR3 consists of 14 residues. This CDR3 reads CASSPDQEDNEQFF. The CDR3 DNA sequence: TGTGCCAGCTCACCGGACCAGGAAGACAATGAGCAGTTCTTC.

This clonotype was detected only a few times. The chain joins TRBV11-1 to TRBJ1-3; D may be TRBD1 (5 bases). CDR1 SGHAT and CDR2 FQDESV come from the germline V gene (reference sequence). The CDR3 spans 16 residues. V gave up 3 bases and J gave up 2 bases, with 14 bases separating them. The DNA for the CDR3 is TGTGCCAGCAGCTTCGATCCAGGGAGAACTGGAAACACCATATATTTT. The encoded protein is CASSFDPGRTGNTIYF.

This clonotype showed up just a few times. The CDR3 DNA follows: TGCGCCAGCAGCTTGGACGGGAGTTCCACAGATACGCAGTATTTT. It codes for CASSLDGSSTDTQYF. The rearrangement joins TRBV5-1 to TRBJ2-3, with a weak D call TRBD2 (6 bases). The CDR3 is made up of 15 amino acids. The V end was cut by 0 bases, the J end by 2 bases, with 10 bases between. In germline, CDR1 is SGHRS, CDR2 YFSETQ.

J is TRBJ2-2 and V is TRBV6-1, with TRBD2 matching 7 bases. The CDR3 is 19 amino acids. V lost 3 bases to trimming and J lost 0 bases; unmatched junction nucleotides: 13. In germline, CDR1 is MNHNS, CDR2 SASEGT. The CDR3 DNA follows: TGTGCCAGCAGTGACGGGGGGATAACACTCAAAACGAACACCGGGGAGCTGTTTTTT. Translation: CASSDGGITLKTNTGELFF.

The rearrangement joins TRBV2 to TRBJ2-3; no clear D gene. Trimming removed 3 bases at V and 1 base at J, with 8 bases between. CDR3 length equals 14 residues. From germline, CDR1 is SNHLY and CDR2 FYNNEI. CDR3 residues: CASSESLGTDTQYF. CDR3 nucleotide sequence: TGTGCCAGCAGTGAGAGTCTAGGCACAGATACGCAGTATTTT.

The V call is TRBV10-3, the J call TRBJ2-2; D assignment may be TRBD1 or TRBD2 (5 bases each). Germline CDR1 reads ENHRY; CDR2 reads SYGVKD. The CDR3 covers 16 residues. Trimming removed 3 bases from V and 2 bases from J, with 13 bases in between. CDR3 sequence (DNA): TGTGCCATCAGTGATTGGGGGAGCCCAAACACCGGGGAGCTGTTTTTT. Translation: CAISDWGSPNTGELFF.

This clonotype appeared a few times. CDR3 in amino acids: CASLNRGGTKAKNIQYF. Here the CDR3 DNA reads TGTGCCAGCCTAAACAGGGGGGGTACTAAGGCCAAAAACATTCAGTACTTC. This chain uses TRBV12-3 or TRBV12-4 with TRBJ2-4; a weak D match, TRBD1 (8 bases). CDR3 length: 17 residues. Trimming removed 8 bases from V and 1 base from J, with 21 bases in between.

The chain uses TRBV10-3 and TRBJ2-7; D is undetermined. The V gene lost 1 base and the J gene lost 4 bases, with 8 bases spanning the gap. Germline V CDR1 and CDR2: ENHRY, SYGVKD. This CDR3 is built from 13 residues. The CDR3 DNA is TGTGCCATCAGTGAGTTAGCTGAGTACGAGCAGTACTTC. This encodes CAISELAEYEQYF.

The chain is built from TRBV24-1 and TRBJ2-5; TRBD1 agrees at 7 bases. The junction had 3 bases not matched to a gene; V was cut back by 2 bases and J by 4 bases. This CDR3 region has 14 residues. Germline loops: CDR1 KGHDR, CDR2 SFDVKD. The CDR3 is CATSDWDSLETQYF. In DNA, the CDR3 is TGTGCCACCAGTGATTGGGACAGCCTAGAGACCCAGTACTTC.

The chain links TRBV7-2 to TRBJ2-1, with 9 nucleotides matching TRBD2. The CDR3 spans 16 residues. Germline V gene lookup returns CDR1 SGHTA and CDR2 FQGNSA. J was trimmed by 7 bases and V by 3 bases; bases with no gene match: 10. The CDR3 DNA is TGTGCCAGCAGCTTCGGTATTAGCGGGAGTAGAAATGAGCAGTTCTTC. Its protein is CASSFGISGSRNEQFF. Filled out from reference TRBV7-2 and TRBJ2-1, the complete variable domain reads GAGVSQSPSNKVTEKGKDVELRCDPISGHTALYWYRQSLGQGLEFLIYFQGNSAPDKSGLPSDRFSAERTGGSVSTLTIQRTQQEDSAVYLCASSFGISGSRNEQFFGPGTRLTVL.

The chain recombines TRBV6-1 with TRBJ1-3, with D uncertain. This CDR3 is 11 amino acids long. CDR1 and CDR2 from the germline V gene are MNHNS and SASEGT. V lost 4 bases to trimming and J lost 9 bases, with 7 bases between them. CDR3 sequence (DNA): TGTGCCAGCAGTGGAGCGGTCACCATATATTTT. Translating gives CASSGAVTIYF.

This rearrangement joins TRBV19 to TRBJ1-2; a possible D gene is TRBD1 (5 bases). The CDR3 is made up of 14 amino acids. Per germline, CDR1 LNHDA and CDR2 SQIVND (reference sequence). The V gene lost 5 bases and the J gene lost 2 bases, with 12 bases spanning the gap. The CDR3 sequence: CASSPADSNYGYTF. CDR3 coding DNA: TGTGCCAGTAGTCCTGCTGACAGCAACTATGGCTACACCTTC.

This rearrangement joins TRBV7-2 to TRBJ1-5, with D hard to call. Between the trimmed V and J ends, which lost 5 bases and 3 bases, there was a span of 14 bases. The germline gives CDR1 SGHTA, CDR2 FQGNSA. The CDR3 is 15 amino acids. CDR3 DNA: TGTGCCAGCAGCCAAAAGGGCCAGCACAATCAGCCCCAGCATTTT. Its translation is CASSQKGQHNQPQHF.

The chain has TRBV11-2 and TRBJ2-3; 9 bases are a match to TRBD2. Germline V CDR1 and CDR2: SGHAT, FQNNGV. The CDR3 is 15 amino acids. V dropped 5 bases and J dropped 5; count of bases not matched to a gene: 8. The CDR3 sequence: CASSPIAGAGDTQYF. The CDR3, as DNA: TGTGCCAGCAGCCCAATAGCGGGAGCCGGAGATACGCAGTATTTT.